The rows below give T cell receptor beta chains drawn from one sample of a study of cytomegalovirus exposure and HLA in healthy donors. Sequencing was performed with immunoSEQ multiplex PCR; in TCRdb, only in-frame clones are kept and a portion is missing. Here the sample spans some 130,000 clones, around three quarters being singletons. Sequencing was done on a sample of PBMCs. These receptors all stem from a young man in good health and CMV-seronegative. The CDR3 runs from the conserved cysteine through the conserved F or W. A D gene is named only where the DNA matches it firmly. Clone size is shown for a subset of rows, as once, few, many or a class of expanded clone.

V gene: TRBV5-6
clone size: few
CDR3 length: 14
D gene: NA
J gene: TRBJ1-4
CDR3 protein: CASPLPDHGGKLFF
CDR3 DNA: TGTGCCAGCCCCCTCCCAGACCATGGGGGGAAACTGTTTTTT

V gene: TRBV5-4
clone size: NA
CDR3 length: 13
D gene: NA
J gene: TRBJ2-5
CDR3 protein: CASSIGDQETQYF
CDR3 DNA: TGTGCCAGCAGCATCGGAGACCAAGAGACCCAGTACTTC

V gene: TRBV28
clone size: NA
CDR3 length: 18
D gene: TRBD1
J gene: TRBJ2-1
CDR3 protein: CASSSPHPGTGYRDEQFF
CDR3 DNA: TGTGCCAGCAGTTCCCCCCACCCCGGGACAGGGTATAGGGATGAGCAGTTCTTC

V gene: TRBV5-4
clone size: NA
CDR3 length: 14
D gene: TRBD1
J gene: TRBJ2-1
CDR3 protein: CASSSRQGGGEQFF
CDR3 DNA: TGTGCCAGCAGCTCGCGACAGGGTGGAGGTGAGCAGTTCTTC

V gene: TRBV5-4
clone size: NA
CDR3 length: 15
D gene: NA
J gene: TRBJ1-2
CDR3 protein: CASSLWDWGDYGYTF
CDR3 DNA: TGTGCCAGCAGCTTATGGGATTGGGGGGATTACGGCTACACCTTC

V gene: TRBV6-1
clone size: NA
CDR3 length: 10
D gene: TRBD1
J gene: TRBJ2-1
CDR3 protein: CASKGQVLIF
CDR3 DNA: TGTGCCAGCAAAGGACAGGTTCTGATCTTC

V gene: TRBV7-2
clone size: NA
CDR3 length: 12
D gene: NA
J gene: TRBJ2-2
CDR3 protein: CASSSRAGELFF
CDR3 DNA: TGTGCCAGCAGTTCCAGGGCCGGGGAGCTGTTTTTT

V gene: TRBV18
clone size: NA
CDR3 length: 15
D gene: NA
J gene: TRBJ2-2
CDR3 protein: CASSRDNTNTGELFF
CDR3 DNA: TGTGCCAGCTCACGGGACAACACGAACACCGGGGAGCTGTTTTTT

V gene: TRBV7-6
clone size: NA
CDR3 length: 14
D gene: NA
J gene: TRBJ1-2
CDR3 protein: CASSLDNSYYGYTF
CDR3 DNA: TGTGCCAGCAGCTTAGATAACAGCTACTATGGCTACACCTTC

V gene: TRBV5-6
clone size: once
CDR3 length: 15
D gene: NA
J gene: TRBJ2-3
CDR3 protein: CASSLQPMVPDTQYF
CDR3 DNA: TGTGCCAGCAGCTTACAGCCGATGGTCCCAGATACGCAGTATTTT

V gene: TRBV19
clone size: NA
CDR3 length: 15
D gene: TRBD1
J gene: TRBJ1-6
CDR3 protein: CASSIQGAENSPLHF
CDR3 DNA: TGTGCCAGTAGTATCCAGGGGGCTGAGAATTCACCCCTCCACTTT

V gene: TRBV5-8
clone size: few
CDR3 length: 14
D gene: TRBD1
J gene: TRBJ1-1
CDR3 protein: CASSWTGRIAEAFF
CDR3 DNA: TGTGCCAGCAGCTGGACAGGGAGAATCGCTGAAGCTTTCTTT

V gene: TRBV6-5
clone size: NA
CDR3 length: 13
D gene: TRBD1
J gene: TRBJ1-2
CDR3 protein: CASSLGTGHGYTF
CDR3 DNA: TGTGCCAGCAGTTTGGGGACAGGGCATGGCTACACCTTC

V gene: TRBV6-5
clone size: NA
CDR3 length: 15
D gene: NA
J gene: TRBJ1-2
CDR3 protein: CASSYSRVYSYGYTF
CDR3 DNA: TGTGCCAGCAGTTACTCGAGGGTTTATTCCTATGGCTACACCTTC

V gene: TRBV6-6
clone size: NA
CDR3 length: 13
D gene: NA
J gene: TRBJ1-5
CDR3 protein: CASSRDTNQPQHF
CDR3 DNA: TGTGCCAGCAGCCGAGACACGAATCAGCCCCAGCATTTT

V gene: TRBV19
clone size: NA
CDR3 length: 14
D gene: NA
J gene: TRBJ2-3
CDR3 protein: CASSIRRSTDTQYF
CDR3 DNA: TGTGCCAGTAGTATAAGGCGGAGCACAGATACGCAGTATTTT

V gene: TRBV7-9
clone size: NA
CDR3 length: 14
D gene: TRBD2
J gene: TRBJ2-7
CDR3 protein: CASSLEGSGREQYF
CDR3 DNA: TGTGCCAGCAGCTTAGAAGGTAGCGGGAGGGAGCAGTACTTC

V gene: TRBV10-1
clone size: NA
CDR3 length: 13
D gene: TRBD1
J gene: TRBJ2-5
CDR3 protein: CASQEGTGETQYF
CDR3 DNA: TGCGCCAGCCAAGAAGGGACAGGAGAGACCCAGTACTTC

V gene: TRBV7-9
clone size: NA
CDR3 length: 17
D gene: NA
J gene: TRBJ2-5
CDR3 protein: CASSLSGWLAWSGTQYF
CDR3 DNA: TGTGCCAGCAGCTTATCTGGGTGGCTAGCCTGGTCTGGGACCCAGTACTTC

V gene: TRBV4-1
clone size: NA
CDR3 length: 18
D gene: TRBD2
J gene: TRBJ2-1
CDR3 protein: CASSWTVLAGARSNEQFF
CDR3 DNA: TGCGCCAGCAGCTGGACAGTACTAGCGGGAGCCCGGTCCAATGAGCAGTTCTTC

V gene: TRBV10-3
clone size: NA
CDR3 length: 12
D gene: NA
J gene: TRBJ2-3
CDR3 protein: CAIRGGTDTQYF
CDR3 DNA: TGTGCCATCAGGGGGGGTACAGATACGCAGTATTTT

V gene: TRBV30
clone size: NA
CDR3 length: 14
D gene: TRBD2
J gene: TRBJ2-4
CDR3 protein: CAWSLAGGYDIQYF
CDR3 DNA: TGTGCCTGGTCTCTAGCGGGAGGTTATGACATTCAGTACTTC

V gene: TRBV5-1
clone size: NA
CDR3 length: 14
D gene: NA
J gene: TRBJ2-7
CDR3 protein: CASSQTSSPYEQYF
CDR3 DNA: TGCGCCAGCAGCCAGACTAGTTCCCCCTACGAGCAGTACTTC

V gene: TRBV18
clone size: NA
CDR3 length: 17
D gene: TRBD1
J gene: TRBJ1-1
CDR3 protein: CASSSAEQGAVNTEAFF
CDR3 DNA: TGTGCCAGCTCATCCGCTGAACAGGGGGCGGTCAACACTGAAGCTTTCTTT

V gene: TRBV27
clone size: NA
CDR3 length: 14
D gene: TRBD1
J gene: TRBJ1-2
CDR3 protein: CASSSNRGLDGYTF
CDR3 DNA: TGTGCCAGCAGTTCCAACAGGGGGCTGGATGGCTACACCTTC

V gene: TRBV6-5
clone size: few
CDR3 length: 15
D gene: TRBD1
J gene: TRBJ1-5
CDR3 protein: CASSYGRGPNQPQHF
CDR3 DNA: TGTGCCAGCAGTTACGGCAGGGGGCCTAATCAGCCCCAGCATTTT

V gene: TRBV7-9
clone size: NA
CDR3 length: 13
D gene: NA
J gene: TRBJ1-4
CDR3 protein: CAVTEGSNEKLFF
CDR3 DNA: TGTGCAGTCACTGAGGGCTCGAACGAAAAACTGTTTTTT

V gene: TRBV4-1
clone size: NA
CDR3 length: 14
D gene: NA
J gene: TRBJ2-2
CDR3 protein: CASSQDEGPGELFF
CDR3 DNA: TGCGCCAGCAGCCAAGATGAGGGCCCCGGGGAGCTGTTTTTT

V gene: TRBV18
clone size: few
CDR3 length: 16
D gene: TRBD2
J gene: TRBJ2-1
CDR3 protein: CASSPPTGLAGNEQFF
CDR3 DNA: TGTGCCAGCTCACCACCAACCGGACTAGCGGGCAATGAGCAGTTCTTC

V gene: TRBV27
clone size: NA
CDR3 length: 17
D gene: TRBD2
J gene: TRBJ2-3
CDR3 protein: CASSSSFSGRAFGTQYF
CDR3 DNA: TGTGCCAGCAGTTCCTCATTTAGCGGGAGGGCCTTTGGTACGCAGTATTTT

V gene: TRBV4-2
clone size: NA
CDR3 length: 15
D gene: NA
J gene: TRBJ2-7
CDR3 protein: CASSQGRAAKYEQYF
CDR3 DNA: TGTGCCAGCAGCCAAGGGAGGGCAGCTAAATACGAGCAGTACTTC

V gene: TRBV20-1
clone size: NA
CDR3 length: 11
D gene: TRBD2
J gene: TRBJ2-5
CDR3 protein: CSAPVGTTSYF
CDR3 DNA: TGCAGTGCTCCAGTAGGGACTACGTCATACTTC

V gene: TRBV7-6
clone size: NA
CDR3 length: 17
D gene: NA
J gene: TRBJ2-2
CDR3 protein: CASSSFSGPSNTGELFF
CDR3 DNA: TGTGCCAGCAGCTCATTTAGCGGTCCCTCGAACACCGGGGAGCTGTTTTTT

V gene: TRBV6-1
clone size: few
CDR3 length: 13
D gene: NA
J gene: TRBJ1-6
CDR3 protein: CASRRQMASPLHF
CDR3 DNA: TGTGCCAGCAGAAGACAAATGGCGTCACCCCTCCACTTT

V gene: TRBV10-1
clone size: few
CDR3 length: 13
D gene: NA
J gene: TRBJ1-3
CDR3 protein: CASSSDAGSSIYF
CDR3 DNA: TGCGCCAGCAGTTCCGACGCGGGGTCTTCCATATATTTT

V gene: TRBV7-9
clone size: NA
CDR3 length: 18
D gene: TRBD1
J gene: TRBJ2-5
CDR3 protein: CSSSLASPDRVVRETQYF
CDR3 DNA: TGTTCCAGCAGCTTAGCGTCCCCCGACAGGGTTGTGAGGGAGACCCAGTACTTC

V gene: TRBV5-1
clone size: NA
CDR3 length: 18
D gene: NA
J gene: TRBJ2-1
CDR3 protein: CASSLEAERSYSYNEQFF
CDR3 DNA: TGCGCCAGCAGTCTAGAGGCCGAGCGATCCTACTCCTACAATGAGCAGTTCTTC

V gene: TRBV6-4
clone size: NA
CDR3 length: 15
D gene: NA
J gene: TRBJ2-1
CDR3 protein: CASSETPSSYNEQFF
CDR3 DNA: TGTGCCAGCAGTGAAACCCCGAGCTCCTACAATGAGCAGTTCTTC

V gene: TRBV7-6
clone size: NA
CDR3 length: 13
D gene: NA
J gene: TRBJ2-3
CDR3 protein: CASSHDLSDTQYF
CDR3 DNA: TGTGCCAGCAGCCATGATCTATCAGATACGCAGTATTTT

V gene: TRBV7-9
clone size: once
CDR3 length: 15
D gene: NA
J gene: TRBJ1-2
CDR3 protein: CASSLEGRVGPGYTF
CDR3 DNA: TGTGCCAGCAGCTTAGAAGGGAGGGTGGGGCCTGGCTACACTTTC

V gene: TRBV2
clone size: NA
CDR3 length: 15
D gene: NA
J gene: TRBJ1-3
CDR3 protein: CASSARINSGNTIYF
CDR3 DNA: TGTGCCAGCAGTGCCAGGATCAACTCTGGAAACACCATATATTTT

V gene: TRBV9
clone size: NA
CDR3 length: 16
D gene: NA
J gene: TRBJ1-6
CDR3 protein: CASSSSTPGNNSPLHF
CDR3 DNA: TGTGCCAGCAGCTCATCCACTCCGGGAAATAATTCACCCCTCCACTTT

V gene: TRBV11-3
clone size: NA
CDR3 length: 16
D gene: TRBD1
J gene: TRBJ2-2
CDR3 protein: CASSSRDRANTGELSF
CDR3 DNA: TGTGCCAGCAGCTCCCGGGACAGGGCGAACACCGGGGAGCTGTCTTTT

V gene: TRBV18
clone size: NA
CDR3 length: 15
D gene: TRBD1
J gene: TRBJ1-2
CDR3 protein: CASSPSGGSNYGYTF
CDR3 DNA: TGTGCCAGCTCACCTTCAGGGGGATCTAACTATGGCTACACCTTC

V gene: TRBV7-3
clone size: few
CDR3 length: 15
D gene: TRBD2
J gene: TRBJ2-1
CDR3 protein: CASSHGTSGINEQFF
CDR3 DNA: TGTGCCAGCAGCCACGGGACTAGCGGGATCAATGAGCAGTTCTTC

V gene: TRBV7-9
clone size: NA
CDR3 length: 17
D gene: NA
J gene: TRBJ2-2
CDR3 protein: CASSLATGGRHTGELFF
CDR3 DNA: TGTGCCAGCAGCTTAGCAACCGGGGGGCGTCACACCGGGGAGCTGTTTTTT

V gene: TRBV7-2
clone size: NA
CDR3 length: 16
D gene: TRBD2
J gene: TRBJ2-7
CDR3 protein: CASSSPAAGGPYEQYF
CDR3 DNA: TGTGCCAGCAGCTCCCCGGCTGCGGGAGGGCCTTACGAGCAGTACTTC

V gene: TRBV10-1
clone size: NA
CDR3 length: 15
D gene: TRBD2
J gene: TRBJ2-2
CDR3 protein: CASSRTSGNTGELFF
CDR3 DNA: TGCGCCAGCAGTAGGACTAGCGGGAACACCGGGGAGCTGTTTTTT

V gene: TRBV6-5
clone size: NA
CDR3 length: 15
D gene: TRBD2
J gene: TRBJ2-1
CDR3 protein: CASSAGRANINEQFF
CDR3 DNA: TGTGCCAGCAGTGCCGGGAGGGCCAATATCAATGAGCAGTTCTTC

V gene: TRBV27
clone size: NA
CDR3 length: 15
D gene: TRBD2
J gene: TRBJ2-7
CDR3 protein: CASSFGLAGAYEQYF
CDR3 DNA: TGTGCCAGCAGTTTCGGGTTAGCGGGAGCCTACGAGCAGTACTTC

V gene: TRBV5-1
clone size: NA
CDR3 length: 14
D gene: TRBD2
J gene: TRBJ2-5
CDR3 protein: CASSFTSGQETQYF
CDR3 DNA: TGCGCCAGCAGCTTCACTAGCGGGCAAGAGACCCAGTACTTC

V gene: TRBV6-4
clone size: NA
CDR3 length: 20
D gene: TRBD2
J gene: TRBJ2-5
CDR3 protein: CASSDAMGLSSGSLGETQYF
CDR3 DNA: TGTGCCAGCAGTGACGCTATGGGTTTGTCTAGCGGGAGTCTAGGGGAGACCCAGTACTTC

V gene: TRBV5-8
clone size: NA
CDR3 length: 15
D gene: TRBD1
J gene: TRBJ1-3
CDR3 protein: CASSSSQGARNTIYF
CDR3 DNA: TGTGCCAGCAGCAGTTCCCAGGGGGCCAGAAACACCATATATTTT

V gene: TRBV9
clone size: NA
CDR3 length: 18
D gene: TRBD2
J gene: TRBJ2-7
CDR3 protein: CASSSSTSGREWSYEQYF
CDR3 DNA: TGTGCCAGCAGCTCATCGACTAGCGGGAGAGAATGGTCCTACGAGCAGTACTTC

V gene: TRBV27
clone size: NA
CDR3 length: 15
D gene: TRBD2
J gene: TRBJ2-1
CDR3 protein: CASSFKGLAGLEQFF
CDR3 DNA: TGTGCCAGCAGTTTTAAGGGACTAGCGGGACTTGAGCAGTTCTTC